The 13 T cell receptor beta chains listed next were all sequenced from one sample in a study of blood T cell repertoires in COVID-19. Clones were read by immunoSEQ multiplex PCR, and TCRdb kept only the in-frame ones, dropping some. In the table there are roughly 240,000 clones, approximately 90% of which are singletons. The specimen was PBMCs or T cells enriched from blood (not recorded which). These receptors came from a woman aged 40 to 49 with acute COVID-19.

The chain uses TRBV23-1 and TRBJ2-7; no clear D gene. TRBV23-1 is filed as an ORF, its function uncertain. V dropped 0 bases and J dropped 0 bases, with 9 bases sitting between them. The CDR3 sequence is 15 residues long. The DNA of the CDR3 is TGCGCCAGCAGTCAATCGAGAGGCGACTCCTACGAGCAGTACGTC. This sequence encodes CASSQSRGDSYEQYV.

The CDR3, as DNA: TGTGCCAGCAGCGTAGGGGAGGGACTAGCGGGTCCTCGGGCCCAGTACTTC. Its protein is CASSVGEGLAGPRAQYF. The chain carries TRBV9 and TRBJ2-5, with TRBD2 matching over 12 bases. Germline V gene lookup returns CDR1 SGDLS and CDR2 YYNGEE. The ends lost 0 bases at V and 9 bases at J; junction bases unmatched: 12. The CDR3 loop spans 17 amino acids.

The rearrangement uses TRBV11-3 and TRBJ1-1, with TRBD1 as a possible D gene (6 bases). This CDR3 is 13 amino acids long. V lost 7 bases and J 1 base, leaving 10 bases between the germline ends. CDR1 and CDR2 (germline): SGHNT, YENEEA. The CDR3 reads CASTTTGNTEAFF. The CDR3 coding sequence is TGTGCCAGCACCACGACAGGGAACACTGAAGCTTTCTTT.

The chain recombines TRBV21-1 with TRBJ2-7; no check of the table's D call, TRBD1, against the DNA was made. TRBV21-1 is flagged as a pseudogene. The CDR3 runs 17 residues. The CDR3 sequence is CASSRTLDRFHSYEQYV. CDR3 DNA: TGTGCCAGCAGCAGAACCTTAGACAGGTTCCACTCCTACGAGCAGTACGTC.

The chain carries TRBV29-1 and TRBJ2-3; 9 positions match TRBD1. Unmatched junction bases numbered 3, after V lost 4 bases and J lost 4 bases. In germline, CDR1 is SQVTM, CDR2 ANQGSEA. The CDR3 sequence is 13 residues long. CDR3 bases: TGCAGCGTTGGAACAGGGGGCGCAGATACGCAGTATTTT. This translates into CSVGTGGADTQYF.

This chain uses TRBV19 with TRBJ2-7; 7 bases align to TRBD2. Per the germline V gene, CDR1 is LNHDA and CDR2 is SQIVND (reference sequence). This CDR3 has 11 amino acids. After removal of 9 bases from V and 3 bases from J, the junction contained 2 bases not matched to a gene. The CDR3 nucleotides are TGTGCCAGCCAGCGGGACTACGAGCAGTACTTC. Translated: CASQRDYEQYF.

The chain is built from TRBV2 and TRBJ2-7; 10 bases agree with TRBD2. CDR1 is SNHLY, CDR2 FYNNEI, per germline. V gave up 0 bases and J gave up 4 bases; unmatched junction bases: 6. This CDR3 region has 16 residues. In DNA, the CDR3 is TGTGCCAGCAGTGAAGCGCTTCCTAGCGGGGGTTACGAGCAGTACTTC. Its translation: CASSEALPSGGYEQYF. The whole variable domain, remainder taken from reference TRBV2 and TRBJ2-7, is EPEVTQTPSHQVTQMGQEVILRCVPISNHLYFYWYRQILGQKVEFLVSFYNNEISEKSEIFDDQFSVERPDGSNFTLKIRSTKLEDSAMYFCASSEALPSGGYEQYFGPGTRLTVT.

The CDR3 reads CASSRGTGARGYGYTF. For the CDR3, the DNA is TGTGCCAGCAGCCGTGGGACAGGGGCCCGAGGTTATGGCTACACCTTC. The chain joins TRBV3-1 (or the pseudogene TRBV3-2) to TRBJ1-2; 10 nucleotides align to TRBD1. The CDR3 length is 16 residues. Germline V CDR1 and CDR2: LGHDT, YNNKEL (reference sequence). V gave up 4 bases and J gave up 5 bases; unmatched junction bases: 10.

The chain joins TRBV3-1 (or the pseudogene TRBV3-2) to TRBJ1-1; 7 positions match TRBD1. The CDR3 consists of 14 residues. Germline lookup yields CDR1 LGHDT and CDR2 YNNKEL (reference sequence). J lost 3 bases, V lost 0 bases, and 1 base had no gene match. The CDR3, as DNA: TGTGCCAGCAGCCAAGATGACAGGGACACTGAAGCTTTCTTT. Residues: CASSQDDRDTEAFF.

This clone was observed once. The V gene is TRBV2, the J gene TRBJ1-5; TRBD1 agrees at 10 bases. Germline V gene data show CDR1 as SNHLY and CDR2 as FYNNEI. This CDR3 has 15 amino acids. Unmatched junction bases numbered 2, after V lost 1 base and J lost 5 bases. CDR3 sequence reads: CASSEGQGAHQPQHF. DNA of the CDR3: TGTGCCAGCAGTGAAGGACAGGGGGCTCATCAGCCCCAGCATTTT.

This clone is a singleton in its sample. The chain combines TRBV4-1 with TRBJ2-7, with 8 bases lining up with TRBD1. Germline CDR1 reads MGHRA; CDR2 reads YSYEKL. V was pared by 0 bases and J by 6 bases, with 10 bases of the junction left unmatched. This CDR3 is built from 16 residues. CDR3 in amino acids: CASSQDRGTGGIEQYV. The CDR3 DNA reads TGCGCCAGCAGCCAAGATAGGGGGACAGGTGGAATCGAGCAGTACGTC.

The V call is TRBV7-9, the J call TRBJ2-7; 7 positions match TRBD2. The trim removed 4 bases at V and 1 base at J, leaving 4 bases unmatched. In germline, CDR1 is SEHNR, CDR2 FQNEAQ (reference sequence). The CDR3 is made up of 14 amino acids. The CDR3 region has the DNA TGTGCCAGCAGCTCCCTAGCGGCTTCCTACGAGCAGTACTTC. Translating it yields CASSSLAASYEQYF.

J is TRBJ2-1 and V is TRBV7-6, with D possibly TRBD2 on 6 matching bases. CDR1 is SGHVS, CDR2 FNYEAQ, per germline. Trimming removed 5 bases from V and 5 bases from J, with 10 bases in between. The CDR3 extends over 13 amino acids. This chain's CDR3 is CASSAGLNNEQFF. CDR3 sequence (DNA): TGTGCCAGCAGCGCGGGATTGAACAATGAGCAGTTCTTC.